This T cell receptor (beta chain) was identified in a study of blood T cell repertoires in COVID-19. The overall study: Spain, Italy and the United States supplied samples that represented acute and convalescent COVID-19. T cells, B-cell-depleted T cells, or PBMCs provided the cDNA or gDNA that served as material.

The authors' processing: Nucleated cell number was recorded as an estimate derived from reference gene primer amplification. Sequenced by immunoSEQ multiplex PCR; TCRdb stores in-frame clones only, minus some. That table furnishes V, J and clone size, whereas the DNA furnished D and trimming. The profile shows around 250,000 clones, about 86% of them singletons. J lost 0 bases, V lost 6 bases, and 8 bases had no gene match. Germline assignment: CDR1 ENHRY and CDR2 SYGVKD. The CDR3 sequence is 17 residues long. This receptor was taken from a man older than 75 with acute or convalescent COVID-19. The V and J genes are TRBV10-3 and TRBJ2-7, with 13 positions matching TRBD2. The sequencing sample was made of peripheral blood. The CDR3: CAISSSGTSGNSYEQYF. The CDR3 DNA is TGTGCCATCAGCTCCTCCGGGACTAGCGGGAACTCCTACGAGCAGTACTTC.